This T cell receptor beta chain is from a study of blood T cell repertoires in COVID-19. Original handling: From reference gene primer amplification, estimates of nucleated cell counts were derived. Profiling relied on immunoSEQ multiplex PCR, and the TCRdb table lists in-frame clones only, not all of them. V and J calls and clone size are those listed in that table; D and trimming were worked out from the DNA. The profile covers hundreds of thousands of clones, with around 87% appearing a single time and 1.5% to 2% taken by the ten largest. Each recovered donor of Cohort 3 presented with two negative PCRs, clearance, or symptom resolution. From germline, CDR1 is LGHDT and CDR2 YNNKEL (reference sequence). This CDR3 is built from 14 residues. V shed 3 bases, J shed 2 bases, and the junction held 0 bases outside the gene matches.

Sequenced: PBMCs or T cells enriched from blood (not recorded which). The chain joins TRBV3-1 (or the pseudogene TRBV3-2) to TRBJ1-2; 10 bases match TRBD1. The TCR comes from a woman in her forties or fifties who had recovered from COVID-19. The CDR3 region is CASSQGQGNYGYTF. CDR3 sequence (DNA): TGTGCCAGCAGCCAGGGACAGGGGAACTATGGCTACACCTTC.